The 31 T cell receptor beta chains reported below all come from one sample, sequenced in a study of blood T cell repertoires in COVID-19. The protocol was immunoSEQ multiplex PCR, while the TCRdb copy is restricted to in-frame clones and leaves out a portion. This table holds a few hundred thousand clones, nearly 90% found once. The sequencing input was PBMCs or T cells enriched from blood (not recorded which). The source is a woman in her 30s who had recovered from COVID-19.

V and J are TRBV9 and TRBJ1-2; D might be TRBD1 (5 bases). The CDR3 extends over 13 amino acids. CDR1 is SGDLS and CDR2 is YYNGEE in the germline V gene. Deletions cut 5 bases from V and 4 bases from J, with 12 bases between. CDR3 bases: TGTGCCAGCAGAGGTGGGGCCCCCTATGGCTACACCTTC. Protein product: CASRGGAPYGYTF.

The J gene is TRBJ2-1, the V gene TRBV6-2 or TRBV6-3; D perhaps matches TRBD2 (5 bases). This CDR3 is 13 amino acids long. V was trimmed by 4 bases and J by 7 bases, leaving 11 bases between them. Germline-derived CDR1 and CDR2 are MNHEY and SVGEGT. The CDR3 loop reads CASSLASPNEQFF. The DNA of the CDR3 is TGTGCCAGCAGTTTGGCTAGCCCGAATGAGCAGTTCTTC.

V gene TRBV19 combines with J gene TRBJ2-2, with TRBD1 identical over 7 bases. Germline values: CDR1 LNHDA, CDR2 SQIVND (reference sequence). The CDR3 sequence is 15 residues long. Trimming cost V 6 bases and J 6 bases; bases outside gene matches: 10. Written as DNA, the CDR3 is TGTGCCAGTAGGGACACAGGGGATTCCCCCGGGGAGCTGTTTTTT. Translation gives CASRDTGDSPGELFF.

The CDR3 reads CASSWGTSAIEQFF. The CDR3 region has the DNA TGTGCCAGCAGTTGGGGGACTAGCGCGATTGAGCAGTTCTTC. This chain joins TRBV6-2 or TRBV6-3 and TRBJ2-1, with TRBD2 matching 10 bases. V lost 4 bases and J lost 9; bases outside the gene matches: 6. The CDR3 has 14 residues. CDR1 and CDR2 (germline): MNHEY, SVGEGT.

The chain uses TRBV7-9 and TRBJ1-2; TRBD1 matches 7 bases. CDR3 length: 12 amino acids. Germline V gene lookup returns CDR1 SEHNR and CDR2 FQNEAQ (reference sequence). With 4 bases clipped from V and 6 bases from J, the junction kept 2 bases outside the gene matches. The CDR3 loop reads CASSSDRDGYTF. The CDR3 DNA reads as TGTGCCAGCAGCTCTGACAGGGATGGCTACACCTTC.

Of note for this clone: This CDR3 is also generated by other DNA sequences in the sample. V gene TRBV18 combines with J gene TRBJ1-1, with D possibly being TRBD1 (5 bases). This CDR3 region has 13 residues. Trimming removed 3 bases from V and 1 base from J, with 6 bases in between. Germline CDR1 KGHSH, CDR2 LQKENI. CDR3 in amino acids: CASSPQGNTEAFF. CDR3 DNA sequence: TGTGCCAGCTCACCTCAGGGGAACACTGAAGCTTTCTTT. Full variable domain (rest looked up from reference TRBV18 and TRBJ1-1): NAGVMQNPRHLVRRRGQEARLRCSPMKGHSHVYWYRQLPEEGLKFMVYLQKENIIDESGMPKERFSAEFPKEGPSILRIQQVVRGDSAAYFCASSPQGNTEAFFGQGTRLTVV.

The rearrangement links TRBV18 to TRBJ2-1; 14 bases match TRBD2. In germline, CDR1 is KGHSH, CDR2 LQKENI. J gave up 4 bases and V 6 bases, and 11 bases lay outside the gene matches. The CDR3 loop spans 18 amino acids. The CDR3 DNA is TGTGCCAGCTCTCCTACGGGACTAGCGGGGGCCATATACAATGAGCAGTTCTTC. The encoded protein is CASSPTGLAGAIYNEQFF.

This clone appeared a few times. This sequence joins TRBV29-1 and TRBJ1-2; 8 bases fit TRBD1. V lost 7 bases, J lost 0 bases, and 4 bases stayed unmatched. The CDR3 extends over 13 amino acids. The germline V gene has CDR1 SQVTM and CDR2 ANQGSEA. The DNA for the CDR3 is TGCAGCGGAGACAGGGGAACTAACTATGGCTACACCTTC. It yields the protein CSGDRGTNYGYTF.

The chain employs TRBV19 and TRBJ1-1, with TRBD1 as a possible D gene (5 bases). Looked up from germline, CDR1 is LNHDA and CDR2 is SQIVND (reference sequence). CDR3 length: 14 amino acids. V dropped 5 bases and J dropped 2 bases, with 12 bases sitting between them. This CDR3 is CASSPMTANTEAFF. The CDR3 DNA follows: TGTGCCAGTAGTCCGATGACAGCCAACACTGAAGCTTTCTTT.

The V call is TRBV25-1, the J call TRBJ2-1, with D possibly TRBD1 on 6 matching bases. The germline V and J ends were trimmed by 8 bases and 9 bases, with 17 bases remaining between them. Germline lookup yields CDR1 MGHDK and CDR2 SYGVNS. The CDR3 consists of 13 residues. The CDR3 protein is CASSYRESGEQFF. The CDR3 nucleotides are TGTGCCAGCTCATACAGGGAAAGTGGTGAGCAGTTCTTC.

This clone was picked up a small number of times. This chain connects TRBV29-1 to TRBJ1-1; 7 positions match TRBD1. With 6 bases clipped from V and 1 base from J, the junction kept 11 bases outside the gene matches. CDR3 length: 15 residues. CDR1 and CDR2 (germline): SQVTM, ANQGSEA. The CDR3 region has the DNA TGCAGCGTCCCGCTTGGGGGACAGCCGAACACTGAAGCTTTCTTT. Translating gives CSVPLGGQPNTEAFF. The full variable domain, with the rest looked up from reference TRBV29-1 and TRBJ1-1, is SAVISQKPSRDICQRGTSLTIQCQVDSQVTMMFWYRQQPGQSLTLIATANQGSEATYESGFVIDKFPISRPNLTFSTLTVSNMSPEDSSIYLCSVPLGGQPNTEAFFGQGTRLTVV.

CDR3 loop: CASSYSSRGGTDTQYF. CDR3 nucleotide sequence: TGTGCCAGCAGTTACTCTTCTAGGGGGGGAACAGATACGCAGTATTTT. The V and J genes are TRBV6-2 or TRBV6-3 and TRBJ2-3; perhaps TRBD2 as D (7 bases). Germline V gives CDR1 MNHEY, CDR2 SVGEGT. CDR3 length: 16 amino acids. The ends were cut back, 0 bases at V and 3 bases at J, with 13 bases in the middle.

The chain is built from TRBV27 and TRBJ2-3; D not resolved. This CDR3 comprises 15 residues. The V end lost 8 bases, the J end lost 0 bases, and 15 bases lay between the germline ends. In germline, CDR1 is MNHEY, CDR2 SMNVEV (reference sequence). Here the CDR3 DNA reads TGTGCCAGCTCCCTCTCAGGTGGAAGCACAGATACGCAGTATTTT. Translating gives CASSLSGGSTDTQYF.

This rearrangement joins TRBV30 to TRBJ1-1, with D possibly being TRBD1 (5 bases). Germline CDR1 reads GTSNPN; CDR2 reads SVGIG (reference sequence). The CDR3 consists of 14 residues. V was shortened by 0 bases and J by 5 bases, with 13 bases between the two germline ends. The CDR3 is CAWSVTRGDTEAFF. Here the CDR3 DNA reads TGTGCCTGGAGTGTTACCCGGGGGGATACTGAAGCTTTCTTT.

V is TRBV6-2 or TRBV6-3 and J is TRBJ2-3, with D tentatively TRBD2 (7 bases). V was pared by 5 bases and J by 8 bases, with 20 bases between. The CDR3 extends over 15 amino acids. Germline V lookup: CDR1 MNHEY, CDR2 SVGEGT. The CDR3 protein is CASSPLGGPTTTQYF. Here the CDR3 DNA reads TGTGCCAGCAGTCCCTTGGGGGGGCCCACGACTACGCAGTATTTT.

The chain carries TRBV20-1 and TRBJ2-5; TRBD2 matches at 11 bases. This CDR3 spans 13 amino acids. The junction had 4 bases not matched to a gene; V was cut back by 3 bases and J by 7 bases. Germline CDR1 DFQATT, CDR2 SNEGSKA (reference sequence). This chain's CDR3 is CSASPSGGRTQYF. Written as DNA, the CDR3 is TGCAGTGCTAGTCCTAGCGGGGGGAGGACCCAGTACTTC.

There are a few counts of this clone. This sequence joins TRBV19 and TRBJ1-3; 8 bases match TRBD1. The junction had 6 bases not matched to a gene; V was cut back by 6 bases and J by 2 bases. CDR1 is LNHDA, CDR2 SQIVND, per germline (reference sequence). The CDR3 is 15 amino acids. CDR3 amino acids: CASSADRGPGNTIYF. CDR3 DNA: TGTGCCAGTAGCGCCGACAGGGGTCCTGGAAACACCATATATTTT.

The chain combines TRBV4-2 with TRBJ2-2; perhaps TRBD1 as D (6 bases). In germline, CDR1 is LGHNA, CDR2 YNFKEQ. V gave up 4 bases and J gave up 3 bases, with 9 bases separating them. This CDR3 has 14 amino acids. CDR3 sequence (DNA): TGTGCCAGCAGCCTCCGGACAGACACCGGGGAGCTGTTTTTT. Translated: CASSLRTDTGELFF.

The rearrangement joins TRBV20-1 to TRBJ2-7; tentatively, D is TRBD2 (6 bases). Trimming pared 3 bases from V and 5 bases from J, leaving 11 bases between. The CDR3 has 12 residues. Germline V lookup: CDR1 DFQATT, CDR2 SNEGSKA (reference sequence). The CDR3 DNA reads as TGCAGTGCTAGTCGGGGAGGCCACGAGCAGTACTTC. Protein sequence: CSASRGGHEQYF.

The CDR3 reads CSVTEGANYGYTF. The CDR3 DNA follows: TGCAGCGTAACGGAGGGAGCCAACTATGGCTACACCTTC. The V call is TRBV29-1, the J call TRBJ1-2, with D unclear. V was shortened by 6 bases and J by 2 bases, with 13 bases between the two germline ends. The CDR3 covers 13 residues. Germline assignment: CDR1 SQVTM and CDR2 ANQGSEA.

V is TRBV7-8 and J is TRBJ1-3, with a weak D call TRBD1 (6 bases). V was pared by 1 base and J by 9 bases, with 13 bases between. Per the germline V gene, CDR1 is SGHVS and CDR2 is FQNEAQ. The CDR3 runs 14 residues. CDR3 in amino acids: CASSLGTEPATIYF. In nucleotides, the CDR3 is TGTGCCAGCAGCTTAGGGACAGAACCGGCCACCATATATTTT. The whole variable domain, filled in from reference TRBV7-8 and TRBJ1-3, reads GAGVSQSPRYKVAKRGQDVALRCDPISGHVSLFWYQQALGQGPEFLTYFQNEAQLDKSGLPSDRFFAERPEGSVSTLKIQRTQQEDSAVYLCASSLGTEPATIYFGEGSWLTVV.

The V and J genes are TRBV19 and TRBJ1-2; 7 positions agree with TRBD1. Germline CDR1 and CDR2: LNHDA and SQIVND (reference sequence). V lost 0 bases, J lost 1 base, and 8 bases stayed unmatched. The CDR3 has 17 amino acids. The CDR3 DNA follows: TGTGCCAGTAGTATAGATTACTCGGCAGGGGGTAACTATGGCTACACCTTC. It specifies CASSIDYSAGGNYGYTF.

This clone was seen just once. The gene calls are TRBV11-2 and TRBJ1-1; D gene unclear. V was clipped by 1 base and J by 0 bases, with 3 bases between them. Per the germline V gene, CDR1 is SGHAT and CDR2 is FQNNGV. The CDR3 runs 13 residues. As DNA, the CDR3 is TGTGCCAGCAGCTTAGCGGTGAACACTGAAGCTTTCTTT. It codes for CASSLAVNTEAFF. Variable domain in full (rest from reference TRBV11-2 and TRBJ1-1): EAGVAQSPRYKIIEKRQSVAFWCNPISGHATLYWYQQILGQGPKLLIQFQNNGVVDDSQLPKDRFSAERLKGVDSTLKIQPAKLEDSAVYLCASSLAVNTEAFFGQGTRLTVV.

The chain couples TRBV7-2 to TRBJ2-3, with 8 positions matching TRBD2. Germline-derived CDR1 and CDR2 are SGHTA and FQGNSA. V lost 10 bases to trimming and J lost 2 bases; unmatched junction nucleotides: 11. The CDR3 spans 15 residues. The CDR3 reads CATLNSGVVTDTQYF. For the CDR3, the DNA is TGTGCCACCCTTAATAGCGGGGTTGTCACAGATACGCAGTATTTT.

The V and J genes are TRBV5-4 and TRBJ1-5, with D perhaps TRBD1 (5 bases). This CDR3 is built from 17 residues. Per germline, CDR1 SGHNT and CDR2 YYREEE (reference sequence). Trimming took 0 bases from V and 6 from J, leaving 19 bases between them. The CDR3 loop is CASSLAREGRDCQPQHF. Here the CDR3 DNA reads TGTGCCAGCAGCTTGGCGAGAGAGGGTAGGGACTGTCAGCCCCAGCATTTT.

The chain employs TRBV6-4 and TRBJ1-2; 8 bases line up with TRBD1. The CDR3 runs to 13 residues. The germline CDR1 and CDR2 sequences are MRHNA and SNTAGT. Trimming at V came to 10 bases and at J to 6 bases, leaving 10 bases not matched to a gene. DNA of the CDR3: TGTGCCACCACCCAGGACAGGGTGGATGGCTACACCTTC. It translates to CATTQDRVDGYTF.

V and J are TRBV30 and TRBJ1-6; D call uncertain. The CDR3 is 16 amino acids. The germline V and J ends were trimmed by 0 bases and 10 bases, with 19 bases remaining between them. CDR1 GTSNPN and CDR2 SVGIG come from the germline V gene (reference sequence). CDR3 in amino acids: CAWSVSSAAPRSPLHF. The CDR3 DNA is TGTGCCTGGAGTGTATCCTCGGCCGCCCCCAGGTCACCCCTCCACTTT.

The chain employs TRBV7-2 and TRBJ1-2; 8 bases fit TRBD1. The CDR3 is made up of 15 amino acids. J gave up 4 bases and V 3 bases, and 7 bases lay outside the gene matches. In germline, CDR1 is SGHTA, CDR2 FQGNSA. The CDR3 here is CASSFPGGASYGYTF. The CDR3 region has the DNA TGTGCCAGCAGCTTTCCAGGGGGCGCCAGCTATGGCTACACCTTC.

The V gene is TRBV29-1, the J gene TRBJ1-1; D possibly corresponds to TRBD1 (5 bases). V lost 5 bases and J lost 11, with 21 bases in between. This CDR3 region has 13 residues. Germline CDR1 SQVTM, CDR2 ANQGSEA. CDR3 nucleotide sequence: TGCAGCGTTAAGTTGGGGGGGACTGGGAGGGCTTTCTTT. It specifies CSVKLGGTGRAFF.

The chain carries TRBV19 and TRBJ1-2; D is perhaps TRBD1 (6 bases). Germline values: CDR1 LNHDA, CDR2 SQIVND (reference sequence). V lost 6 bases and J lost 7, with 18 bases in between. The CDR3 is 14 residues long. The CDR3 bases are TGTGCCAGTAGCGTCACACAGGGTAGACTTGGCTACACCTTC. Its translation: CASSVTQGRLGYTF.

The chain uses TRBV6-5 and TRBJ2-7; 7 bases agree with TRBD1. Trimming at V came to 6 bases and at J to 0 bases, leaving 5 bases not matched to a gene. Germline V gene data show CDR1 as MNHEY and CDR2 as SVGAGI. This CDR3 region has 14 residues. Here the CDR3 DNA reads TGTGCCAGCAGCCTGGGACAGAGCTCCTACGAGCAGTACTTC. Translated: CASSLGQSSYEQYF.